This T cell receptor beta chain was captured by sequencing in a study of blood T cells in healthy people across ages. The study, taken as a whole, reports: The lack of PBMC sorting stopped any conclusive naive versus antigen-experienced comparison.

This clonotype came up a few times. Antigen: not known. The CDR3 spans 14 residues. The germline CDR1 and CDR2 sequences are MDHEN and SYDVKM. A second PCR of roughly 7 to 11 cycles used a sample-barcoded 5' primer and a J-beta primer mix. MiXCR, run by TCRdb on the 5' RACE reads, gives a single entry per CDR3 protein. This table holds roughly 800,000 distinct CDR3 sequences, 20% to 25% found once. Separately, the same data were catalogued under a study of T cells of mothers and their children. From that second work: Each mother yielded more than 9 million TCR beta CDR3 reads. Each child yielded several million reads. For related and unrelated pairs alike, thymic selection shapes TCR recombination output similarly. No clones detected were persistent microchimeric T cell clones.

Sequenced: blood. This sequence joins TRBV28 and TRBJ2-1, with D maybe TRBD1 (5 bases). Near its end, the DNA agrees better with TRBJ2-7, so the J call may be wrong. The clonotype originates from a boy younger than 18 in good health. DNA of the CDR3: TGTGCCAGCAGTCAAAGACAGACTCTTTGGGAGCAGTACTTC. Translated: CASSQRQTLWEQYF.